The clone carrying this T cell receptor beta chain was observed a few times. V lost 1 base to trimming and J lost 10 bases, with 14 bases between them. The CDR3 has 15 residues. Germline assignment: CDR1 LGHNA and CDR2 YNFKEQ. These data belong to a study of cytomegalovirus exposure and HLA in healthy donors. 13 Jbeta primers and 60 Vbeta primers were used for the PCR. Generated by immunoSEQ multiplex PCR, the TCRdb table keeps only in-frame clones and is missing some. The sample yields 130,000 or so clones, roughly 70% seen once. The sequencing input was PBMCs. The chain joins TRBV4-2 to TRBJ1-6; D ambiguous. This TCR came from a man aged 18 to 35 in good health and CMV-seropositive. The CDR3 reads CASSQVRGSQSPLHF. Written as DNA, the CDR3 is TGTGCCAGCAGCCAAGTACGAGGGTCTCAATCACCCCTCCACTTT.